This T cell receptor beta chain stems from a study of OX40 agonist ivuxolimab in advanced cancers. The overall study: A mean age of roughly 66 years, range roughly 23 to 79, was recorded, and approximately 80% were male.

Study results and limitations: Low normalized T-cell clonal expansion was additionally recorded for some nonresponders.

Sequencing was performed with immunoSEQ multiplex PCR; in TCRdb, only in-frame clones are kept and a portion is missing. The sample yields roughly 50,000 clones, roughly 87% seen once. On this clone: As yet, its antigen is unknown. A read error may produce the germline difference seen at one junction end.

CDR1 and CDR2 from the germline V gene are SGDLS and YYNGEE. The CDR3 has 12 amino acids. This chain links TRBV9 with TRBJ1-4, with a weak D call TRBD1 (5 bases). Here the sequenced sample was CD4+ or CD8+ T cells sorted from blood, taken in a trial of the OX40 agonist ivuxolimab. The sequence derives from an adult with an advanced solid tumor such as melanoma, head and neck, liver or kidney cancer. The CDR3 loop reads CASSGPKGTLHF. The CDR3 DNA follows: TGTGCCAGCAGCGGACCAAAGGGGACCCTACATTTT.